This T cell receptor beta chain is from a study of beta chain features in type 1 diabetes. About the study: Healthy donors, compared against patients, showed similar age, gender and cell yields.

Every donor provided one heparinised blood draw, which averaged about 116 mL. Isolation of CD4+ naive, central memory, regulatory and stem cell-like memory cells was achieved by sorting via CD45RO/CCR7/CD25/CD127/CD95/CD27. The investigators reverse transcribed all of the isolated RNA, so they sequenced expressed TCRB transcripts. Roughly 3.6 million reads on average were seen across naive, central memory and regulatory T cell samples. Only in-frame clones appear in the TCRdb table, and some are missing; sequencing was by immunoSEQ multiplex PCR. This sample yields roughly 610,000 clones, of which about a sixth are seen a single time; more than 0.08% belongs to the top ten. CDR3 length: 13 residues. The germline V and J ends were trimmed by 1 base and 3 bases, with 4 bases remaining between them. Germline values: CDR1 SNHLY, CDR2 FYNNEI. Only a few counts were recorded for this clone.

The chain is built from TRBV2 and TRBJ1-3; D not certain. Sequencing was done on a sample of naive CD4+ T cells from blood. The sequence derives from a man aged 18 to 29 in good health. Here the CDR3 reads CASSEEGGNTIYF. The CDR3 DNA reads as TGTGCCAGCAGTGAAGAGGGTGGAAACACCATATATTTT.